This T cell receptor (beta chain) is from a study of stem cell transplantation in POMP-related autoinflammatory disease. As for the study in general: Through one year post-transplant, neutrophils and platelets were 100% of graft donor origin.

PRAID featured prominent immunodeficiency. The protocol was immunoSEQ multiplex PCR, while the TCRdb copy is restricted to in-frame clones and leaves out a portion. The table includes over 60,000 clones, roughly 93% detected once. Trimming pared 2 bases from V and 0 bases from J, leaving 16 bases between. Per germline, CDR1 SEHNR and CDR2 FQNEAQ (reference sequence). This CDR3 comprises 17 residues. The sample was CD4+ T cells from PBMCs, taken after stem cell transplantation. This TCR was sampled from a human patient with POMP-related autoinflammation and immune dysregulation (PRAID). Some of these T cells may belong to the graft donor. The V gene is TRBV7-9, the J gene TRBJ1-1; D is undetermined. This CDR3 is CASSLPDFAGVNTEAFF. The DNA of the CDR3 is TGTGCCAGCAGCTTACCCGACTTCGCTGGGGTGAACACTGAAGCTTTCTTT. Variable domain in full (rest from reference TRBV7-9 and TRBJ1-1): DTGVSQNPRHKITKRGQNVTFRCDPISEHNRLYWYRQTLGQGPEFLTYFQNEAQLEKSRLLSDRFSAERPKGSFSTLEIQRTEQGDSAMYLCASSLPDFAGVNTEAFFGQGTRLTVV.